These T cell receptor beta chains were read from a single sample in a study of CD8 T cells in ankylosing spondylitis. From the 5' RACE reads, TCRdb called clonotypes with MiXCR, one entry per CDR3 protein. The sample consists of about 260,000 distinct CDR3 sequences, approximately 20% of them appearing once. Specimen: blood, either unsorted or a sorted T cell fraction (not recorded which). Receptor source: a male donor with ankylosing spondylitis or in good health (not recorded which). Both conserved end residues are part of each CDR3. The D gene is left open where the match is weak. Size is stated for part of the rows, as once, few or many counts, or as a class when the clone is expanded.

j_gene: TRBJ1-4
len: 17
abundance: few
v_gene: TRBV12-3/TRBV12-4
d_gene: -
CDR3aa: CASSLASSQGLGEKLFF
CDR3nt: TGTGCCAGCAGTTTAGCGAGCTCCCAGGGGCTCGGAGAAAAACTGTTTTTT

j_gene: TRBJ1-4
len: 13
abundance: many
v_gene: TRBV15
d_gene: -
CDR3aa: CATSRGTNEKLFF
CDR3nt: TGTGCCACCAGCAGAGGGACTAATGAAAAACTGTTTTTT

j_gene: TRBJ2-1
len: 16
abundance: few
v_gene: TRBV12-3/TRBV12-4
d_gene: -
CDR3aa: CASSLGGIRQVDEQFF
CDR3nt: TGTGCCAGCAGTTTAGGAGGGATCCGACAGGTAGATGAGCAGTTCTTC

j_gene: TRBJ1-1
len: 13
abundance: few
v_gene: TRBV9
d_gene: -
CDR3aa: CASSGAVNTEAFF
CDR3nt: TGTGCCAGCAGCGGTGCAGTGAACACTGAAGCTTTCTTT

j_gene: TRBJ1-5
len: 12
abundance: many
v_gene: TRBV20-1
d_gene: -
CDR3aa: CSARQPNQPQHF
CDR3nt: TGCAGTGCTAGGCAGCCCAATCAGCCCCAGCATTTT

j_gene: TRBJ2-2
len: 15
abundance: -
v_gene: TRBV7-2
d_gene: -
CDR3aa: CASSLGLPGVGELFF
CDR3nt: TGTGCCAGCAGCCTAGGTCTACCCGGAGTCGGGGAGCTGTTTTTT

j_gene: TRBJ2-2
len: 17
abundance: few
v_gene: TRBV24-1
d_gene: -
CDR3aa: CATSDGRQGVATGELFF
CDR3nt: TGTGCCACCAGTGATGGGAGGCAGGGCGTAGCCACCGGGGAGCTGTTTTTT

j_gene: TRBJ2-5
len: 15
abundance: few
v_gene: TRBV7-6
d_gene: -
CDR3aa: CASSLNGITQETQYF
CDR3nt: TGTGCCAGCAGCTTAAATGGGATCACCCAAGAGACCCAGTACTTC

j_gene: TRBJ1-5
len: 15
abundance: -
v_gene: TRBV20-1
d_gene: -
CDR3aa: CSARITDWSNQPQHF
CDR3nt: TGCAGTGCTAGGATCACAGATTGGAGCAATCAGCCCCAGCATTTT

j_gene: TRBJ2-3
len: 16
abundance: many
v_gene: TRBV5-1
d_gene: -
CDR3aa: CASSLGGQSPTDTQYF
CDR3nt: TGCGCCAGCAGCTTAGGAGGACAGAGCCCCACAGATACGCAGTATTTT

j_gene: TRBJ1-1
len: 14
abundance: few
v_gene: TRBV15
d_gene: -
CDR3aa: CATSRVQMHTEAFF
CDR3nt: TGTGCCACCAGCAGAGTCCAGATGCACACTGAAGCTTTCTTT

j_gene: TRBJ1-1
len: 12
abundance: few
v_gene: TRBV12-3/TRBV12-4
d_gene: -
CDR3aa: CASSLSAAEAFF
CDR3nt: TGTGCCAGCAGCCTTTCGGCGGCTGAAGCTTTCTTT

j_gene: TRBJ1-5
len: 13
abundance: many
v_gene: TRBV20-1
d_gene: -
CDR3aa: CSATGRGDQPQHF
CDR3nt: TGCAGTGCCACAGGGAGAGGAGATCAGCCCCAGCATTTT

j_gene: TRBJ1-5
len: 12
abundance: few
v_gene: TRBV24-1
d_gene: -
CDR3aa: CATSPGNQPQHF
CDR3nt: TGTGCCACCAGTCCAGGAAATCAGCCCCAGCATTTT

j_gene: TRBJ1-6
len: 14
abundance: -
v_gene: TRBV20-1
d_gene: TRBD1
CDR3aa: CSARERDRDSPLHF
CDR3nt: TGCAGTGCTAGAGAAAGGGACAGGGATTCACCCCTCCACTTT

j_gene: TRBJ1-3
len: 15
abundance: few
v_gene: TRBV24-1
d_gene: -
CDR3aa: CATSDSDNSGNTIYF
CDR3nt: TGTGCCACCAGTGACTCGGACAACTCTGGAAACACCATATATTTT

j_gene: TRBJ2-5
len: 13
abundance: -
v_gene: TRBV7-9
d_gene: -
CDR3aa: CASSLHLQETQYF
CDR3nt: TGTGCCAGCAGCTTACACCTTCAGGAGACCCAGTACTTC

j_gene: TRBJ1-5
len: 13
abundance: -
v_gene: TRBV30
d_gene: -
CDR3aa: CAWNNRAGQPQHF
CDR3nt: TGTGCCTGGAACAACAGGGCGGGCCAGCCCCAGCATTTT

j_gene: TRBJ2-5
len: 16
abundance: -
v_gene: TRBV10-3
d_gene: TRBD2
CDR3aa: CAISEPGLAEQETQCF
CDR3nt: TGTGCCATCAGTGAGCCGGGACTAGCGGAACAAGAGACCCAGTGCTTC

j_gene: TRBJ2-1
len: 16
abundance: -
v_gene: TRBV19
d_gene: -
CDR3aa: CASSITHSSSYNEQFF
CDR3nt: TGTGCCAGTAGTATCACCCACAGCAGCTCCTACAATGAGCAGTTCTTC

j_gene: TRBJ2-1
len: 16
abundance: many
v_gene: TRBV7-7
d_gene: TRBD1
CDR3aa: CASSLGGRSSYNEQFF
CDR3nt: TGTGCTAGCAGCTTAGGGGGCAGGAGCTCCTACAATGAGCAGTTCTTC

j_gene: TRBJ2-5
len: 13
abundance: few
v_gene: TRBV5-1
d_gene: -
CDR3aa: CASAEGAQETQYF
CDR3nt: TGCGCCAGCGCGGAGGGGGCCCAAGAGACCCAGTACTTC

j_gene: TRBJ2-2
len: 16
abundance: -
v_gene: TRBV27
d_gene: TRBD1
CDR3aa: CASSPNRGRYDGELFF
CDR3nt: TGTGCCAGCAGCCCGAACAGGGGGCGTTATGACGGGGAGCTGTTTTTT

j_gene: TRBJ1-1
len: 12
abundance: few
v_gene: TRBV25-1
d_gene: -
CDR3aa: CASKRSAGEAFF
CDR3nt: TGTGCCAGCAAACGTTCCGCAGGGGAAGCTTTCTTT

j_gene: TRBJ2-5
len: 12
abundance: -
v_gene: TRBV20-1
d_gene: -
CDR3aa: CSAIRHQETQYF
CDR3nt: TGCAGTGCTATTAGGCACCAAGAGACCCAGTACTTC

j_gene: TRBJ2-1
len: 15
abundance: -
v_gene: TRBV12-3/TRBV12-4
d_gene: -
CDR3aa: CASSQTRSSYNEQFF
CDR3nt: TGTGCCAGCAGTCAAACACGGAGCTCCTACAATGAGCAGTTCTTC

j_gene: TRBJ1-1
len: 14
abundance: -
v_gene: TRBV24-1
d_gene: -
CDR3aa: CATSPGRQNTEAFF
CDR3nt: TGTGCCACCAGCCCGGGACGGCAGAACACTGAAGCTTTCTTT

j_gene: TRBJ1-1
len: 13
abundance: -
v_gene: TRBV20-1
d_gene: -
CDR3aa: CSARPPSGTEAFF
CDR3nt: TGCAGTGCTAGGCCCCCCAGCGGGACTGAAGCTTTCTTT